The 19 T cell receptor beta chains below come from one sample, sequenced in a study of T cells in Graves' hyperthyroidism and ophthalmopathy. The investigators amplified TCR beta CDR3 regions from RNA transcripts. Researchers ran a first-round RT-PCR on the TCR CDR3 using the HTBI primer set. TCRdb called the multiplex PCR reads again in MiXCR, with one record for every CDR3 protein. The sample lists a few hundred thousand distinct CDR3 sequences, 46% occurring once. Sequencing used peripheral blood or thyroid tissue (not recorded which). These receptors were collected from a woman under 30 with Graves' hyperthyroidism.

Many counts were recorded for this clonotype. The CDR3 loop is CATSEGQGIYGYTF. The CDR3 coding sequence is TGTGCCACCAGTGAAGGACAGGGGATCTATGGCTACACCTTC. The V and J genes are TRBV24-1 and TRBJ1-2, with TRBD1 matching 9 bases. The V gene's germline CDR1 is KGHDR and CDR2 SFDVKD. J was trimmed by 4 bases and V by 4 bases; bases with no gene match: 3. The length of the CDR3 is 14 residues.

This clonotype has ten or more counts. V and J are TRBV12-3 or TRBV12-4 and TRBJ1-5; 7 bases line up with TRBD1. V was pared by 5 bases and J by 7 bases, with 5 bases of the junction left unmatched. The CDR3 runs to 13 residues. CDR3 loop: CASSKTGSQPQHF. CDR3 DNA sequence: TGTGCCAGCAGTAAGACAGGGTCCCAGCCCCAGCATTTT.

This clonotype occurred many times. V and J are TRBV27 and TRBJ1-2; no reliable D call. V lost 10 bases and J 8 bases, leaving 17 bases between the germline ends. The CDR3 sequence is 12 residues long. CDR1 MNHEY and CDR2 SMNVEV come from the germline V gene (reference sequence). CDR3 coding DNA: TGTGCCACCTCTAAGGGCGGTCGGGGCTACACCTTC. Its translation is CATSKGGRGYTF.

The chain couples TRBV9 to TRBJ1-6, with D uncertain. Trimming left V 3 bases short and J 8 bases short, with 15 bases between. Per germline, CDR1 SGDLS and CDR2 YYNGEE. There are 15 residues in the CDR3. CDR3 sequence: CASSARPDLYSPLHF. CDR3 DNA: TGTGCCAGCAGCGCTCGACCGGACTTGTATTCACCCCTCCACTTT.

This clonotype was detected a few times. The chain uses TRBV2 and TRBJ2-7, with a tentative D call TRBD1 (5 bases). Matching the DNA end better, TRBJ2-1 makes the J call doubtful. Looked up from germline, CDR1 is SNHLY and CDR2 is FYNNEI. CDR3 length: 13 residues. CDR3 protein: CASSDGLRGEQFF. For the CDR3, the DNA is TGTGCCAGCAGTGATGGTCTAAGGGGTGAGCAGTTCTTC.

In its sample, this clonotype was seen many times. This rearrangement joins TRBV6-1 to TRBJ2-7; D remains unclear. The length of the CDR3 is 13 residues. Trimming shortened V by 6 bases and J by 0 bases, and 9 bases separated the two germline ends. In germline, CDR1 is MNHNS, CDR2 SASEGT. CDR3 in amino acids: CASSQSLSYEQYF. The CDR3 region has the DNA TGTGCCAGCAGCCAGAGCCTCTCCTACGAGCAGTACTTC.

The sample holds many counts of this clonotype. The chain links TRBV9 to TRBJ2-7, with TRBD1 as a possible D gene (6 bases). The germline V gene has CDR1 SGDLS and CDR2 YYNGEE. V was shortened by 3 bases and J by 6 bases, with 22 bases between the two germline ends. CDR3 length: 16 residues. The CDR3 DNA follows: TGTGCCAGCAGCGGAGATAAACTACAGGGTACAAGCGAGCAGTACTTC. As protein: CASSGDKLQGTSEQYF.

Regarding this clonotype: A much larger clone is a single base away; this may be a read error. The V call is TRBV10-3, the J call TRBJ2-5; D uncertain. Trimming took 4 bases from V and 3 from J, leaving 15 bases between them. The CDR3 sequence is 15 residues long. Per the germline V gene, CDR1 is ENHRY and CDR2 is SYGVKD. The CDR3 sequence: CAISARQETEETQYF. The CDR3, as DNA: TGTGCCATCAGTGCCCGACAAGAAACGGAAGAGACCCAGTACTTC.

This rearrangement joins TRBV7-8 to TRBJ2-5; D remains unclear. Trimming took off 6 bases at V and 3 bases at J, with 14 bases between the two ends. Germline values: CDR1 SGHVS, CDR2 FQNEAQ. The CDR3 is made up of 14 amino acids. The CDR3 DNA follows: TGTGCCAGCAGTAAGTCTGGACCGAAAGAGACCCAGTACTTC. It is translated as CASSKSGPKETQYF.

With regard to this clonotype: This could be a read error, since a much larger clone is one nucleotide away. The rearrangement links TRBV19 to TRBJ1-5, with D uncertain. CDR1 LNHDA and CDR2 SQIVND come from the germline V gene (reference sequence). This CDR3 comprises 12 residues. This chain's CDR3 is CVSRKLYEPQHF. In DNA form, the CDR3 reads TGTGTCAGTCGGAAGCTCTACGAGCCCCAGCATTTT.

The chain joins TRBV7-8 to TRBJ2-6, with unresolved D. The V end was cut by 6 bases, the J end by 1 base, with 13 bases between. This CDR3 has 16 residues. From germline, CDR1 is SGHVS and CDR2 FQNEAQ. CDR3 region: CASSLRVQSGANVLTF. In nucleotides, the CDR3 is TGTGCCAGCAGTTTAAGAGTACAGTCTGGGGCCAACGTCCTGACTTTC.

Ten or more counts support this clonotype. The gene calls are TRBV7-9 and TRBJ1-1; no firm D call. The CDR3 spans 15 residues. The germline V and J ends were trimmed by 1 base and 3 bases, with 12 bases remaining between them. CDR1 is SEHNR, CDR2 FQNEAQ, per germline (reference sequence). CDR3 sequence reads: CASSLGSGIYTEAFF. Written as DNA, the CDR3 is TGTGCCAGCAGCTTAGGGAGCGGGATTTACACTGAAGCTTTCTTT.

In its sample, this clonotype was seen many times. The CDR3 DNA sequence: TGCAGTGCTAGCCCATCTAGCGGGAGGGCCCAGGAGACCCAGTACTTC. Its translation is CSASPSSGRAQETQYF. The chain combines TRBV20-1 with TRBJ2-5, with 12 bases identical to TRBD2. This CDR3 region has 16 residues. Germline-derived CDR1 and CDR2 are DFQATT and SNEGSKA (reference sequence). V lost 3 bases, J lost 5 bases, and 10 bases stayed unmatched.

This clonotype was seen ten or more times. The genes are TRBV9 and TRBJ1-5; possibly TRBD1 for D (6 bases). The CDR3 is 14 amino acids. The V gene's germline CDR1 is SGDLS and CDR2 YYNGEE. Between the trimmed V and J ends, which lost 2 bases and 4 bases, there was a span of 10 bases. The CDR3 region is CASSVGHQNQPQHF. The DNA of the CDR3 is TGTGCCAGCAGCGTGGGACACCAGAATCAGCCCCAGCATTTT.

CDR3 coding DNA: TGTGCCAGCGGGAAGGGAGGGCGCTCCTACGAGCAGTACTTC. Residues: CASGKGGRSYEQYF. V is TRBV10-3 and J is TRBJ2-7, with 7 bases lining up with TRBD2. Germline V CDR1 and CDR2: ENHRY, SYGVKD. The trim removed 10 bases at V and 0 bases at J, leaving 9 bases unmatched. The CDR3 length is 14 residues.

This clonotype was detected ten times or more. The chain links TRBV29-1 to TRBJ1-2; 7 bases agree with TRBD1. CDR3 length equals 11 residues. Germline V gives CDR1 SQVTM, CDR2 ANQGSEA. V lost 4 bases and J lost 8; bases outside the gene matches: 4. In DNA form, the CDR3 reads TGCAGCGTTGGGACAGGTACGGGCTACACCTTC. Its translation: CSVGTGTGYTF.

V usage is TRBV7-8 and J usage is TRBJ2-1; no definite D call. Germline CDR1 and CDR2: SGHVS and FQNEAQ. The CDR3 sequence is 15 residues long. V lost 7 bases, J lost 0 bases, and 13 bases lay in between. CDR3 sequence: CASTSAGFSYNEQFF. For the CDR3, the DNA is TGTGCCAGCACCTCGGCCGGGTTCTCCTACAATGAGCAGTTCTTC.

This clonotype has a count of ten or more. The CDR3 sequence is CASSLGFLQVYEQYF. CDR3 DNA sequence: TGCGCCAGCAGCTTGGGGTTTCTTCAGGTTTACGAGCAGTACTTC. The chain employs TRBV5-1 and TRBJ2-7; D call uncertain. Per germline, CDR1 SGHRS and CDR2 YFSETQ. V gave up 0 bases and J gave up 4 bases, with 14 bases separating them. CDR3 length equals 15 residues.

This clonotype showed up just a few times. The V and J genes are TRBV14 and TRBJ2-7; possibly TRBD2 for D (5 bases). The V gene lost 4 bases and the J gene lost 6 bases, with 16 bases spanning the gap. The CDR3 has 14 amino acids. The germline V gene has CDR1 SGHDN and CDR2 FVKESK. CDR3 coding DNA: TGTGCCAGCAGCCTCGGCGGCGGGTCGGGCGAGCAGTACTTC. This codes for CASSLGGGSGEQYF. The variable domain in full, with the rest retrieved from reference TRBV14 and TRBJ2-7, is EAGVTQFPSHSVIEKGQTVTLRCDPISGHDNLYWYRRVMGKEIKFLLHFVKESKQDESGMPNNRFLAERTGGTYSTLKVQPAELEDSGVYFCASSLGGGSGEQYFGPGTRLTVT.